The T cell receptor beta chain described here comes from a study of blood T cell repertoires in COVID-19 (dated by TCRdb to the early 2020s). Background for the entire study: Samples covering the acute and convalescent phases of COVID-19 were provided by collaborators in the United States, Italy and Spain. The material from the prospective study consisted of cDNA or gDNA derived from T cells, B-cell-depleted T cells, or PBMCs. Deeply sampled blood TCRbeta repertoires from subjects exposed to, actively infected with, or recovered from COVID-19 were included in the dataset. The repertoires were released in a freely available public database intended as a resource for research on the immune response to SARS-CoV-2. The samples were drawn from two sources: the first 160 participants of the ongoing ImmuneRACE study, and 1,000 to 1,500 subjects contributed by 6 global collaborators. Sample metadata almost always included a de-identified subject ID, COVID-19 status, age in years and sex. HLA class I and class II types, where available, came from metadata supplied by the sample provider rather than from assay-based typing.

Each collaborating institution followed its own protocols to collect whole blood in K2EDTA tubes. For TCRbeta analysis, collaborator samples were shipped as frozen whole blood, as isolated PBMCs, or as DNA extracted from either sample type. TCRbeta CDR3 regions were amplified from genomic DNA by means of the immunoSEQ Assay, a bias-controlled multiplex PCR. Regarding the original processing steps: The number of nucleated cells in each sample was estimated by amplification of reference gene primers within the assay. To quantify the absolute abundance of each unique TCRbeta CDR3 rearrangement, sequence reads were collapsed and filtered. For each sample, productive Simpson clonality was calculated as the square root of Simpson's diversity index across productive rearrangements. Drawn from immuneACCESS, this table holds only the in-frame rearrangements with V and J called that TCRdb kept. Clones are partly lost; checked studies trace under half to an unresolved V gene and leave the rest unexplained. V and J calls and clone size are those listed in that table; D and trimming were worked out from the DNA. Recorded for this sample are 140,000 or so clones; around nine tenths of them occurred a single time. The leading ten clones occupy under 7% of the sample.

From the germline V gene, CDR1 is MNHEY and CDR2 is SVGAGI. Cut back by 6 bases and 1 base, the V and J ends lie 10 bases apart. The cysteine opens and the phenylalanine closes a CDR3 of 15 amino acids. The DNA shown is the 45-base CDR3, in frame from base 1. With regard to this clone: Its antigen is currently not known. Within one base of it there is no much larger clone, and no base qualities were kept.

Broad study findings and their caveats: Clinical and demographic metadata were provided uncurated, with the amount varying by source and participant.

This chain joins TRBV6-5 to TRBJ2-6; a tentative D match to TRBD1 spans 5 bases. This clonotype was sampled from a human donor in a cohort sampled during active COVID-19. The sequenced material came from peripheral blood. DNA sequence: TGTGCCAGCAGCCCCCAGGGTTCTGGGGCCAACGTCCTGACTTTC. It translates as CASSPQGSGANVLTF.